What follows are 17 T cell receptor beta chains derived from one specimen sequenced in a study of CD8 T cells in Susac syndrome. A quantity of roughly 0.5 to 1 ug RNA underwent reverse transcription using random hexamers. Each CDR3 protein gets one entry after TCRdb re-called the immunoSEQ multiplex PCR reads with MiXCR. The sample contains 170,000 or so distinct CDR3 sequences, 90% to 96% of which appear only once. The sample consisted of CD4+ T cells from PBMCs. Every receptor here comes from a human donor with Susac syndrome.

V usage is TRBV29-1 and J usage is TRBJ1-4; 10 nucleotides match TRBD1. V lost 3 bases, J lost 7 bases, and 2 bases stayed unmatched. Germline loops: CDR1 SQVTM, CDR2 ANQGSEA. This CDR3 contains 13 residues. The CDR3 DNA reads TGCAGCGTTGAGGGGACAGGGGTTGAAAAACTGTTTTTT. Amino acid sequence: CSVEGTGVEKLFF.

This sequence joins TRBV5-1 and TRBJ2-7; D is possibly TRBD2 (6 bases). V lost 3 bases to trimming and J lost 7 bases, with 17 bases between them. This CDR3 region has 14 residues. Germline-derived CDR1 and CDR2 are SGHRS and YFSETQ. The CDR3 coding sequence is TGCGCCAGCAGCTCGGGGGACTTCAAAGGAGAGCAGTACGTC. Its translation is CASSSGDFKGEQYV.

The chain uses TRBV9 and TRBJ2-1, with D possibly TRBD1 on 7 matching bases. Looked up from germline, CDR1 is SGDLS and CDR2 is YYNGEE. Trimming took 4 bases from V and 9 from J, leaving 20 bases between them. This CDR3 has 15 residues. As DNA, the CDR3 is TGTGCCAGCAGCCCCCGGGGACAGTTGGGGGGTGAGCAGTTCTTC. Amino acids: CASSPRGQLGGEQFF.

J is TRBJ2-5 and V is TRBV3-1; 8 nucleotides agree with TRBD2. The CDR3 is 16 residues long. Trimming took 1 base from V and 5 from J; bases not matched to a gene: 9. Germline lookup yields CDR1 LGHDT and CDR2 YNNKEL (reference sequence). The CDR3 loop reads CASSQGPLAGLETQYF. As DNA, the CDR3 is TGTGCCAGCAGCCAAGGTCCGTTAGCGGGGCTCGAGACCCAGTACTTC.

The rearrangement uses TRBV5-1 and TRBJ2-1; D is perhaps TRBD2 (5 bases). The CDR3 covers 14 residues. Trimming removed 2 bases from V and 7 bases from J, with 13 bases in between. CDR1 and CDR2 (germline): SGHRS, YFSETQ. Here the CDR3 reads CASSFRATGNEQFF. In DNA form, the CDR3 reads TGCGCCAGCAGCTTCCGGGCTACGGGGAATGAGCAGTTCTTC.

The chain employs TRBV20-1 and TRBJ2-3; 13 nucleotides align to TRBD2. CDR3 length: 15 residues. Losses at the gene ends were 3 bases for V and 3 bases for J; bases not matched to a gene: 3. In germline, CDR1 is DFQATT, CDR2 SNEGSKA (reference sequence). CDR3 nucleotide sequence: TGCAGTGCTAGTTTACTAGCGGGAGGGACAGATACGCAGTATTTT. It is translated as CSASLLAGGTDTQYF.

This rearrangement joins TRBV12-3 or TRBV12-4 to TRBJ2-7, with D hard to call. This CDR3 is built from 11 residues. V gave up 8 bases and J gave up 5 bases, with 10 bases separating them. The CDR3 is CASARNHEQYF. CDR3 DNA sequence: TGTGCCAGCGCCCGTAACCACGAGCAGTACTTC.

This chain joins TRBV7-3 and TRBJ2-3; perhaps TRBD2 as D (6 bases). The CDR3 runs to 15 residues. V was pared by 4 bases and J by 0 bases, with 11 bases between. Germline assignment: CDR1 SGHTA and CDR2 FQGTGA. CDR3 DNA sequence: TGTGCCAGCAGCTCTCGGAGCGGGAGCACAGATACGCAGTATTTT. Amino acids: CASSSRSGSTDTQYF.

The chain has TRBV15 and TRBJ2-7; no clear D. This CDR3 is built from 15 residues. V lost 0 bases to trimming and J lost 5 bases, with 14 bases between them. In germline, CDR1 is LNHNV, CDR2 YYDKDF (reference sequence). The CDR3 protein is CATSRDSRTIDEQYV. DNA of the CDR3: TGTGCCACCAGCAGAGATAGTAGGACGATCGACGAGCAGTACGTC.

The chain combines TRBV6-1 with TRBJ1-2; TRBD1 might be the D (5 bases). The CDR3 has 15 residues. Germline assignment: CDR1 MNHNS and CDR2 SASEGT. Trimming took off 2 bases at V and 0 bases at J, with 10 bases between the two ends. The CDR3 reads CASSEQGVANYGYTF. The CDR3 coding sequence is TGTGCCAGCAGTGAACAGGGTGTCGCTAACTATGGCTACACCTTC.

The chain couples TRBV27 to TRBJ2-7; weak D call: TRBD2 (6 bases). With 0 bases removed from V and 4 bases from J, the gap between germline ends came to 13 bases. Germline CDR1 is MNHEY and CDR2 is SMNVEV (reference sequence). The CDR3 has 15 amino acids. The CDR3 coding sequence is TGTGCCAGCAGTTTATCGAGCGGACTACTTTACGAGCAGTACTTC. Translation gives CASSLSSGLLYEQYF.

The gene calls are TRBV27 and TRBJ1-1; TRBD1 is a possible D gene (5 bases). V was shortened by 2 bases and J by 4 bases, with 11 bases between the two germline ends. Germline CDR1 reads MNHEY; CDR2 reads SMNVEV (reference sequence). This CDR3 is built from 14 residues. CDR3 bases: TGTGCCAGCAGTTTAAGAGGGGAGGGCACTGAAGCTTTCTTT. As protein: CASSLRGEGTEAFF.

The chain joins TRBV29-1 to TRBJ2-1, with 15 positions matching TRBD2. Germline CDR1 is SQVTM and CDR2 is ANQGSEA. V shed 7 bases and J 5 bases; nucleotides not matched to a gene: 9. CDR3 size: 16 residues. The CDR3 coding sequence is TGCAGCGCCAAGGGGACTAGCGGGGGGATACACAATGAGCAGTTCTTC. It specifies CSAKGTSGGIHNEQFF.

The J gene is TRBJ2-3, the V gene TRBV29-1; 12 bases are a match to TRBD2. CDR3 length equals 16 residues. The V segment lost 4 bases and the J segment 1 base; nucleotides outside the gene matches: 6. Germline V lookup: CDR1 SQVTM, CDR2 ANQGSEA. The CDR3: CSVGSLAGGRTDTQYF. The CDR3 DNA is TGCAGCGTTGGGTCGCTAGCGGGGGGGCGCACAGATACGCAGTATTTT.

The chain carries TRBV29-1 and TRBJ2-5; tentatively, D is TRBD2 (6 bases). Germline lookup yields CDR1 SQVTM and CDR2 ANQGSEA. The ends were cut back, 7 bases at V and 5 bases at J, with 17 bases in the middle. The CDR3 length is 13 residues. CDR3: CSAMAGAGETQYF. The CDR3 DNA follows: TGCAGCGCTATGGCTGGGGCGGGGGAGACCCAGTACTTC.

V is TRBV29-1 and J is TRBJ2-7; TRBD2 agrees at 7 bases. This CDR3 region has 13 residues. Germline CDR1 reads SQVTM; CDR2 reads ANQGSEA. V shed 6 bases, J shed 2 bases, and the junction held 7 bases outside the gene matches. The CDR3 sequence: CSVKTSVTYEQYF. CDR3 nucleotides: TGCAGCGTGAAAACTAGCGTTACCTACGAGCAGTACTTC.

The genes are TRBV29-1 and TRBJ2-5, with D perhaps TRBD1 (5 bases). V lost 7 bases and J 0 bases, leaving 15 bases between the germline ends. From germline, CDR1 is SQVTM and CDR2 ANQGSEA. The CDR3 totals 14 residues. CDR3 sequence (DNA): TGCAGCGCATTGACAGTTACGTACCAAGAGACCCAGTACTTC. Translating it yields CSALTVTYQETQYF. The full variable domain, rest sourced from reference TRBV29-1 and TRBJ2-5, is SAVISQKPSRDICQRGTSLTIQCQVDSQVTMMFWYRQQPGQSLTLIATANQGSEATYESGFVIDKFPISRPNLTFSTLTVSNMSPEDSSIYLCSALTVTYQETQYFGPGTRLLVL.